These T cell receptor beta chains were read from a single sample in a study of blood T cell repertoires in COVID-19. The protocol was immunoSEQ multiplex PCR, while the TCRdb copy is restricted to in-frame clones and leaves out a portion. The sample includes roughly 280,000 clones, 87% of them seen just once. Sequencing input: peripheral blood. Every receptor here comes from a woman aged 50 to 60 who had recovered from COVID-19. The CDR3 runs from the conserved cysteine through the conserved F or W. The D gene is left open where the match is weak. Some rows have no size entry. The others give once, few or many, or a class for an expanded clone.

d_call	v_call	j_call	clone_size	cdr3_length	cdr3_nt	cdr3_aa
-	TRBV6-2/TRBV6-3	TRBJ1-2	-	15	TGTGCCAGCAGTTACCAATATAGTTGGAACTATGGCTACACCTTC	CASSYQYSWNYGYTF
TRBD1	TRBV5-1	TRBJ1-2	-	13	TGCGCCAGCGGACAGGGTAAAAACTATGGCTACACCTTC	CASGQGKNYGYTF
-	TRBV19	TRBJ2-3	-	16	TGTGCCAGTAGCCCGCCGTCTAGCGTTCTCACAGATACGCAGTATTTT	CASSPPSSVLTDTQYF
TRBD1	TRBV6-2/TRBV6-3	TRBJ2-2	few	12	TGTGCCAGCAGCCAGGGGGCGAGGGAGCTGTTTTTT	CASSQGARELFF
-	TRBV9	TRBJ1-2	-	15	TGTGCCAGCAGCCCTTCGGGGGTCCCTAACTATGGCTACACCTTC	CASSPSGVPNYGYTF
-	TRBV7-2	TRBJ1-2	few	13	TGTGCCAGCAGCAAGGGACAAGACTATGGCTACACCTTC	CASSKGQDYGYTF
TRBD1	TRBV5-8	TRBJ1-5	-	15	TGTGCCAGCAGCCCAGGGACAGGCCCCAATCAGCCCCAGCATTTT	CASSPGTGPNQPQHF
TRBD1	TRBV2	TRBJ2-1	-	12	TGTGCCAATCAGGACAGGAACAATGAGCAGTTCTTC	CANQDRNNEQFF
TRBD1	TRBV28	TRBJ1-2	-	15	TGTGCCAGCAGTTTAGTACAGGGGGCTAGGTATGGCTACACCTTC	CASSLVQGARYGYTF
TRBD1	TRBV30	TRBJ2-3	once	15	TGTGCCTGGAGTGTACGTCAGGGGGCTACAGATACGCAGTATTTT	CAWSVRQGATDTQYF
TRBD1	TRBV7-2	TRBJ2-3	once	16	TGTGCCAGCAGCCGCTCGACAGGGGGCATTACAGATACGCAGTATTTT	CASSRSTGGITDTQYF
-	TRBV4-3	TRBJ1-2	-	15	TGCGCCAGCAGCCAAGTTCTCGGGCAGGGGAGCGGCTACACCTTC	CASSQVLGQGSGYTF
-	TRBV7-9	TRBJ1-1	-	14	TGTGCCAGCAGCTTAGGGCCAGAGAACACTGAAGCTTTCTTT	CASSLGPENTEAFF
-	TRBV19	TRBJ1-2	-	15	TGTGCCAGTAGTATAGGTGCGGGATTCCCCAATGGCTACACCTTC	CASSIGAGFPNGYTF
TRBD2	TRBV3-1/TRBV3-2	TRBJ2-5	-	14	TGTGCCAGCAGCCTCCGGGGGGGAGGAGAGACCCAGTACTTC	CASSLRGGGETQYF
-	TRBV6-5	TRBJ2-3	-	15	TGTGCCAGCAGTCAAACAGGGTCCCGCACAGATACGCAGTATTTT	CASSQTGSRTDTQYF
-	TRBV7-2	TRBJ2-2	-	16	TGTGCCAGCAGCCATCTGACAGCCTCGAACACCGGGGAGCTGTTTTTT	CASSHLTASNTGELFF
TRBD2	TRBV19	TRBJ2-3	-	15	TGTGCCAGTAGCTCGTGGCGGGAGGGCACAGATACGCAGTATTTT	CASSSWREGTDTQYF
-	TRBV27	TRBJ2-7	-	14	TGTGCCAGCAGTTTATACGGGAGACCCTACGAGCAGTACTTC	CASSLYGRPYEQYF
TRBD1	TRBV30	TRBJ1-1	-	15	TGTGCCTGGACTCGTCCCGGGACAGGGACTGGACGGGCTCTCTTT	CAWTRPGTGTGRALF
-	TRBV28	TRBJ2-7	-	12	TGTGCCAGCAGTCCTCCTTTCTACGAGCAGTACTTC	CASSPPFYEQYF
-	TRBV13	TRBJ1-1	-	14	TGTGCCAGCAGCCTCGGGGGAGCTAGGACTGAAGCTTTCTTT	CASSLGGARTEAFF
-	TRBV6-1	TRBJ2-7	-	13	TGTGCCAGCAGTGAAGAACTAGGGTTAGAGCAGTACTTC	CASSEELGLEQYF
-	TRBV24-1	TRBJ2-1	few	17	TGTGCCACCAGTCTCGGGGTTGGGTCGAGCTCCTACAATGAGCAGTTCTTC	CATSLGVGSSSYNEQFF
-	TRBV27	TRBJ2-5	-	13	TGTGCCAGCAGTTTATCGAGGTCGGAGACCCAGTACTTC	CASSLSRSETQYF
-	TRBV7-3	TRBJ1-5	-	15	TGTGCCAGCTTCCTCCTGGCAGATAGCAATCAGCCCCAGCATTTT	CASFLLADSNQPQHF
TRBD1	TRBV10-3	TRBJ2-3	-	15	TGTGCCACCAGAGAAGGACAGGGGTCCACAGATACGCAGTATTTT	CATREGQGSTDTQYF
-	TRBV30	TRBJ2-7	-	13	TGTGCCTGGAAGAGGGCGTTCCCCTACGAGCAGTACTTC	CAWKRAFPYEQYF
TRBD1	TRBV6-2/TRBV6-3	TRBJ1-2	-	14	TGTGCCAGCAGTACCGACGACAGGGCCTATGGCTACACCTTC	CASSTDDRAYGYTF
-	TRBV5-4	TRBJ2-5	-	12	TGTGCCAGCAGCTTCCCTCAAGAGACCCAGTACTTC	CASSFPQETQYF
-	TRBV5-4	TRBJ2-3	once	16	TGTGCCAGCAGCTTGGGGAGGGTGGCGAACACAGATACGCAGTATTTT	CASSLGRVANTDTQYF
-	TRBV7-2	TRBJ2-1	-	15	TGTGCCAGCAGCACCCAAGTTGGCGGCGCTGGGGAGCAGTTCTTC	CASSTQVGGAGEQFF
-	TRBV30	TRBJ1-2	-	15	TGTGCCTGGAAGGGGCCTGGGGGGAATAACTATGGCTACACCTTC	CAWKGPGGNNYGYTF
TRBD2	TRBV4-1	TRBJ2-5	-	16	TGCGCCAGCAGCTACAGACTAGCGGGGGGACCCGAGACCCAGTACTTC	CASSYRLAGGPETQYF
TRBD1	TRBV6-2/TRBV6-3	TRBJ1-1	few	16	TGTGCCAGCAGCCCTGGAGTGGGACAGGGGGCGCTTAAGGCTTTCTTT	CASSPGVGQGALKAFF
-	TRBV2	TRBJ2-6	-	15	TGTGCCAGCGCAGGGATAAGCTCTGGGGCCAACGTCCTGACTTTC	CASAGISSGANVLTF
TRBD2	TRBV14	TRBJ2-1	-	15	TGTGCCAGCAGCCGACCGGGACTAGACCTCTATGAGCAGTTCTTC	CASSRPGLDLYEQFF
TRBD1	TRBV5-1	TRBJ1-1	-	15	TGCGCCAGCAGCTCGACAGGGAGTCCCAACACTGAAGCTTTCTTT	CASSSTGSPNTEAFF
TRBD2	TRBV6-5	TRBJ2-5	-	16	TGTGCCAGCAGTTCCACCCAAGCGGGAGAAGGCGAGACCCAGTACTTC	CASSSTQAGEGETQYF
-	TRBV21-1	TRBJ1-5	-	16	TGTGCCAGCAGCACCCGTCACAGGGCCTACAATCAGCCCCAGCATTTT	CASSTRHRAYNQPQHF
-	TRBV19	TRBJ1-5	-	14	TGTGCCAGTAGTATTCCAGGGCGGAATCAGCCCCAGCATTTT	CASSIPGRNQPQHF
TRBD2	TRBV13	TRBJ2-3	-	15	TGTGCCAGCACTCCTAGCGGGAGGGTAACAGATACGCAGTATTTT	CASTPSGRVTDTQYF
TRBD2	TRBV4-2	TRBJ2-3	-	16	TGTGCCAGCAGCCAGGGGACTAGCGGCATCACAGATACGCAGTATTTT	CASSQGTSGITDTQYF
-	TRBV5-8	TRBJ1-1	-	15	TGTGCCAGCAGCTCCAGGGGAGCGCGGGACACTGAAGCTTTCTTT	CASSSRGARDTEAFF
TRBD1	TRBV5-3	TRBJ1-1	once	13	TGTGCCAGAAGTCCCGACAGGGGAACTGAAGCTTTCTTT	CARSPDRGTEAFF
TRBD1	TRBV19	TRBJ1-6	-	15	TGTGCCAGTATGGGACAGAATCTTTATAATTCACCCCTCCACTTT	CASMGQNLYNSPLHF
TRBD1	TRBV7-3	TRBJ1-6	-	15	TGTGCCAGCAGCCCGACAGGGGGCGCAGGTTCACCCCTCCACTTT	CASSPTGGAGSPLHF
-	TRBV10-2	TRBJ1-1	-	15	TGCGCCAGCAGTGAACTCCGGGACTGGAACACTGAAGCTTTCTTT	CASSELRDWNTEAFF
-	TRBV6-2/TRBV6-3	TRBJ1-6	-	17	TGTGCCAGCAGTTTCGCGACAGGCTCGACCTATAATTCACCCCTCCACTTT	CASSFATGSTYNSPLHF
-	TRBV28	TRBJ1-5	-	13	TGTGCCAGCGATCAGTATAGCAATCAGCCCCAGCATTTT	CASDQYSNQPQHF
-	TRBV10-3	TRBJ1-4	few	12	TGTGCCATCAGTGAGGGGGGCGAAAAACTGTTTTTT	CAISEGGEKLFF
TRBD1	TRBV7-2	TRBJ1-2	-	16	TGTGCCAGCAGCGACGGGACAGGGGGCCCCCTCCATGGCTACACCTTC	CASSDGTGGPLHGYTF
-	TRBV5-1	TRBJ2-3	-	14	TGCGCCAGCACCGGCGGAGGGCCCCCAGATACGCAGTATTTT	CASTGGGPPDTQYF
TRBD1	TRBV7-2	TRBJ1-5	-	14	TGTGCCAGCAGTTCGGACAGGGTGAGGCAGCCCCAGCATTTT	CASSSDRVRQPQHF
TRBD1	TRBV6-5	TRBJ2-7	-	11	TGTGCCAGCAGGACAGGGGTAGAGCAGTACTTC	CASRTGVEQYF
TRBD1	TRBV23-1	TRBJ2-7	-	18	TGCGCCAGCAGTCAATCTGGCCAGGGGGCTGGTGGGACCTACGAGCAGTACTTC	CASSQSGQGAGGTYEQYF
-	TRBV27	TRBJ1-6	-	18	TGTGCCAGCAGTTTAAACTTCCCGGTGACAGAAAATAATTCACCCCTCCACTTT	CASSLNFPVTENNSPLHF